Below, 9 T cell receptor beta chains from the same sample are listed, as sequenced in a study of cytomegalovirus exposure and HLA in healthy donors. Here immunoSEQ multiplex PCR was the method, and the copy in TCRdb shows in-frame clones only, minus some. This table has 250,000 to 400,000 clones, approximately 86% appearing once. Specimen: PBMCs. Every receptor here comes from a man under 40 in good health and CMV-seronegative.

This chain's CDR3 is CASSFPPGSAEAFF. CDR3 DNA: TGTGCCAGCAGCTTTCCCCCGGGTTCCGCTGAAGCTTTCTTT. The chain combines TRBV7-2 with TRBJ1-1; D uncertain. CDR1 is SGHTA and CDR2 is FQGNSA in the germline V gene. Deletions cut 3 bases from V and 6 bases from J, with 14 bases between. The CDR3 covers 14 residues.

The chain couples TRBV18 to TRBJ2-3; TRBD2 agrees at 12 bases. V was pared by 6 bases and J by 6 bases, with 7 bases of the junction left unmatched. The CDR3 runs 15 residues. From germline, CDR1 is KGHSH and CDR2 LQKENI. The CDR3 sequence: CASSPLAGGTDTQYF. The CDR3 DNA is TGTGCCAGCTCGCCTCTAGCGGGGGGGACGGATACGCAGTATTTT.

The J gene is TRBJ2-3, the V gene TRBV5-4; perhaps TRBD2 as D (7 bases). The CDR3 runs 15 residues. CDR1 SGHNT and CDR2 YYREEE come from the germline V gene (reference sequence). With 1 base removed from V and 3 bases from J, the gap between germline ends came to 12 bases. The CDR3 region has the DNA TGTGCCAGCAGCTTGAGAGGGGGGGCTACAGATACGCAGTATTTT. This gives the protein CASSLRGGATDTQYF.

J is TRBJ2-2 and V is TRBV7-6; a possible D gene is TRBD1 (5 bases). CDR3 length: 15 amino acids. The germline V gene encodes CDR1 SGHVS and CDR2 FNYEAQ. The V end was cut by 4 bases, the J end by 7 bases, with 16 bases between. The CDR3 region has the DNA TGTGCCAGCAGCTCAACGATGGGGCGAAACGGGGAGCTGTTTTTT. Translating gives CASSSTMGRNGELFF.

In its sample, this clone was seen once. V is TRBV29-1 and J is TRBJ2-2, with D possibly matching TRBD1 (6 bases). In germline, CDR1 is SQVTM, CDR2 ANQGSEA. The CDR3 length is 14 residues. V was shortened by 5 bases and J by 2 bases, with 12 bases between the two germline ends. This chain's CDR3 is CSVQKDSNTGELFF. CDR3 nucleotide sequence: TGCAGCGTTCAAAAGGACAGTAACACCGGGGAGCTGTTTTTT.

Details on this clone: At the DNA level, this CDR3 is encoded by other sequences in the same sample as well. This chain uses TRBV5-4 with TRBJ2-5, with a possible D match to TRBD2 (6 bases). CDR1 is SGHNT and CDR2 is YYREEE in the germline V gene (reference sequence). This CDR3 is 14 amino acids long. Trimming removed 0 bases from V and 1 base from J, with 7 bases in between. CDR3 in amino acids: CASSLVGGQETQYF. In DNA, the CDR3 is TGTGCCAGCAGCTTGGTCGGGGGCCAAGAGACCCAGTACTTC.

This sequence joins TRBV7-8 and TRBJ2-6, with TRBD1 matching over 10 bases. The CDR3 covers 21 residues. Looked up from germline, CDR1 is SGHVS and CDR2 is FQNEAQ. The junction had 13 bases not matched to a gene; V was cut back by 1 base and J by 1 base. CDR3 sequence: CASSLGYGTGTGASGANVLTF. In DNA form, the CDR3 reads TGTGCCAGCAGCTTAGGTTATGGGACCGGGACAGGGGCGTCTGGGGCCAACGTCCTGACTTTC.

The chain couples TRBV7-9 to TRBJ2-5, with 7 positions matching TRBD2. The CDR3 is made up of 16 amino acids. Per the germline V gene, CDR1 is SEHNR and CDR2 is FQNEAQ (reference sequence). J lost 3 bases, V lost 4 bases, and 11 bases had no gene match. The CDR3 DNA is TGTGCCAGCAGCTCCCCCCTTCGGCGGGGGAAAGAGACCCAGTACTTC. This encodes CASSSPLRRGKETQYF. The full variable domain, its missing parts supplied by reference TRBV7-9 and TRBJ2-5, is DTGVSQNPRHKITKRGQNVTFRCDPISEHNRLYWYRQTLGQGPEFLTYFQNEAQLEKSRLLSDRFSAERPKGSFSTLEIQRTEQGDSAMYLCASSSPLRRGKETQYFGPGTRLLVL.

The V and J genes are TRBV2 and TRBJ2-1, with TRBD2 as a possible D gene (6 bases). V was clipped by 1 base and J by 14 bases, with 9 bases between them. The germline gives CDR1 SNHLY, CDR2 FYNNEI. This CDR3 has 11 residues. CDR3 sequence (DNA): TGTGCCAGCAGTGAAGGCTGGGGGGAGTTCTTC. This gives the protein CASSEGWGEFF. The full variable domain, rest sourced from reference TRBV2 and TRBJ2-1, is EPEVTQTPSHQVTQMGQEVILRCVPISNHLYFYWYRQILGQKVEFLVSFYNNEISEKSEIFDDQFSVERPDGSNFTLKIRSTKLEDSAMYFCASSEGWGEFFGPGTRLTVL.